This TCR beta chain originates from a study of molecular identifiers for immune sequencing clone quantification. Points from the study as a whole: Single-cell amounts of spiked Jurkat TCR RNA were reportedly detectable among roughly 1 million naive cells. Underestimation of highly expanded clone sizes could arise where identical TCR molecules share a barcode.

This clonotype was recorded many times. As yet, its antigen is unknown. V was shortened by 8 bases and J by 2 bases, with 33 bases between the two germline ends. This CDR3 has 20 amino acids. Germline assignment: CDR1 MNHEY and CDR2 SMNVEV (reference sequence). TCRdb processed the PCR reads anew with MiXCR; each CDR3 protein has one entry. Of 60,000 to 75,000 distinct CDR3 sequences in the sample, around 19% were seen once. Each library that profiled naive CD8 cells came from roughly 20,000 to 1,000,000 sorted cells with 10%, 30% or 50% RNA. As CD8+CD4-CCR7+CD45RA+ cells, naive CD8 T cells were sorted.

This TCR was sampled from a human donor in good health. Some libraries in this study had Jurkat cell RNA spiked in. This rearrangement joins TRBV27 to TRBJ2-5; D is unclear. The sample comprised naive CD8+ T cells from blood, with Jurkat cell RNA spiked in. Subset meaning: FACS-sorted CD8+CD4-CCR7+CD45RA+ naive T cells. CDR3 amino acids: CASVQALLLRPQPTQETQYF. CDR3 sequence (DNA): TGTGCCAGCGTTCAAGCCCTATTACTCCGACCCCAACCGACACAAGAGACCCAGTACTTC.